These 24 T cell receptor beta chains were sequenced from one sample in a study of shared clonotypes between healthy human individuals. Naive CD8 populations comprised CD45RO-negative cells positively selected for CCR7, excluding terminally differentiated effector memory CD45RA+ cells. Using immunoSEQ multiplex PCR, the repertoire was profiled, and TCRdb retains in-frame clones only, with some absent. The sample comprises 560,000 or so clones, about 96% of which are singletons, and more than 0.085% rests with the top ten. Material: naive CD8+ T cells sorted from blood. The receptors come from a woman in her 30s in good health.

This clone has just one count. V usage is TRBV29-1 and J usage is TRBJ2-1; TRBD2 matches at 10 bases. CDR1 is SQVTM and CDR2 is ANQGSEA in the germline V gene. The CDR3 extends over 15 amino acids. J lost 4 bases, V lost 0 bases, and 3 bases had no gene match. CDR3 sequence reads: CSVEDSGRHYNEQFF. CDR3 DNA sequence: TGCAGCGTTGAAGATAGCGGGAGGCATTACAATGAGCAGTTCTTC.

The rearrangement links TRBV19 to TRBJ2-7; D assignment may be TRBD1 or TRBD2 (5 bases each). Trimming shortened V by 6 bases and J by 0 bases, and 18 bases separated the two germline ends. Germline CDR1 reads LNHDA; CDR2 reads SQIVND (reference sequence). The CDR3 covers 16 residues. CDR3 in amino acids: CASSEFGGFISYEQYF. The DNA for the CDR3 is TGTGCCAGTAGCGAATTTGGGGGTTTCATCTCCTACGAGCAGTACTTC.

The chain combines TRBV27 with TRBJ2-7; no clear D. V lost 5 bases and J 2 bases, leaving 19 bases between the germline ends. The CDR3 is 16 amino acids. Per the germline V gene, CDR1 is MNHEY and CDR2 is SMNVEV (reference sequence). The CDR3 loop is CASSPLGPESPYEQYF. The CDR3 coding sequence is TGTGCCAGCAGTCCCCTAGGGCCGGAGTCCCCCTACGAGCAGTACTTC.

In this sample, this clone turned up once. J is TRBJ1-5 and V is TRBV29-1; D not resolved. The CDR3 loop spans 13 amino acids. Trimming removed 0 bases from V and 5 bases from J, with 8 bases in between. Germline CDR1 SQVTM, CDR2 ANQGSEA. The CDR3 sequence is CSVEDGEDQPQHF. The CDR3 DNA follows: TGCAGCGTTGAAGATGGGGAGGATCAGCCCCAGCATTTT.

The V gene is TRBV19, the J gene TRBJ1-5; D gene ambiguous. This CDR3 is 15 amino acids long. Germline V gene data show CDR1 as LNHDA and CDR2 as SQIVND (reference sequence). The V and J ends lost 2 bases and 3 bases respectively, with 11 bases between them. CDR3 in amino acids: CASSIFDTNNQPQHF. CDR3 nucleotides: TGTGCCAGTAGTATATTTGACACAAACAATCAGCCCCAGCATTTT.

The chain links TRBV6-1 to TRBJ1-5, with D perhaps matching TRBD1 (6 bases). Germline CDR1 reads MNHNS; CDR2 reads SASEGT. CDR3 length: 13 amino acids. Trimming stripped 6 bases from V and 6 bases from J, with 12 bases between. The CDR3 sequence: CASSKTGLQPQHF. Written as DNA, the CDR3 is TGTGCCAGCAGCAAAACAGGGCTTCAGCCCCAGCATTTT.

The count of this clone is one. The V gene is TRBV11-2, the J gene TRBJ2-3; TRBD2 matches 8 bases. V was pared by 0 bases and J by 5 bases, with 10 bases of the junction left unmatched. Germline lookup yields CDR1 SGHAT and CDR2 FQNNGV. The CDR3 sequence is 17 residues long. The CDR3 loop reads CASSLDPVGGEEDTQYF. The CDR3 nucleotides read TGTGCCAGCAGCTTAGATCCAGTCGGGGGGGAAGAAGATACGCAGTATTTT. Combining the CDR3 with reference TRBV11-2 and TRBJ2-3 gives the whole variable domain EAGVAQSPRYKIIEKRQSVAFWCNPISGHATLYWYQQILGQGPKLLIQFQNNGVVDDSQLPKDRFSAERLKGVDSTLKIQPAKLEDSAVYLCASSLDPVGGEEDTQYFGPGTRLTVL.

This chain uses TRBV27 with TRBJ2-1, with D perhaps matching TRBD2 (6 bases). The CDR3 totals 15 residues. Germline V gene sequence: CDR1 MNHEY, CDR2 SMNVEV (reference sequence). Trimming cost V 2 bases and J 2 bases, with 10 bases left between them. The CDR3 DNA is TGTGCCAGCAGTTTACTTAGCGGAACCTACAATGAGCAGTTCTTC. It is translated as CASSLLSGTYNEQFF.

A word on this clone: The same CDR3 can be traced to other DNA sequences in this sample. The genes are TRBV28 and TRBJ2-7; weak D call: TRBD1 (6 bases). CDR1 MDHEN and CDR2 SYDVKM come from the germline V gene. Trimming pared 3 bases from V and 0 bases from J, leaving 9 bases between. CDR3 size: 14 residues. The CDR3 nucleotides read TGTGCCAGCAGTTTGGCAGGGGACTCCTACGAGCAGTACTTC. Residues: CASSLAGDSYEQYF.

The chain joins TRBV5-6 to TRBJ2-1, with 8 bases lining up with TRBD2. The CDR3 covers 14 residues. Trimming took 2 bases from V and 5 from J; bases not matched to a gene: 3. Germline-derived CDR1 and CDR2 are SGHDT and YYEEEE. CDR3 amino acids: CASSLTSGNNEQFF. In DNA, the CDR3 is TGTGCCAGCAGCTTAACTAGCGGAAACAATGAGCAGTTCTTC.

The chain recombines TRBV15 with TRBJ2-7; the D gene is possibly TRBD2 (5 bases). Trimming removed 5 bases at V and 2 bases at J, with 13 bases between. The V gene's germline CDR1 is LNHNV and CDR2 YYDKDF (reference sequence). This CDR3 comprises 14 residues. The CDR3 loop reads CATSFGLGTYEQYF. The CDR3 region has the DNA TGTGCCACCAGCTTTGGACTGGGTACCTACGAGCAGTACTTC.

This clone was seen only once. The chain joins TRBV5-6 to TRBJ2-5; no clear D. CDR3 length equals 13 residues. V gave up 4 bases and J gave up 3 bases, with 10 bases separating them. Germline V gene sequence: CDR1 SGHDT, CDR2 YYEEEE. DNA of the CDR3: TGTGCCAGCAGCGAGGCCAGAAAAGAGACCCAGTACTTC. The encoded protein is CASSEARKETQYF.

The chain employs TRBV28 and TRBJ2-7; 9 bases are a match to TRBD2. From germline, CDR1 is MDHEN and CDR2 SYDVKM. The CDR3 extends over 17 amino acids. Trimming took 3 bases from V and 2 from J; bases not matched to a gene: 11. DNA for the CDR3: TGTGCCAGCAGTTTGGGTAGCGGGAGATATCGAGCCTACGAGCAGTACTTC. Its translation: CASSLGSGRYRAYEQYF.

V usage is TRBV19 and J usage is TRBJ2-3; maybe TRBD2 (7 bases). The V end was cut by 5 bases, the J end by 2 bases, with 14 bases between. The CDR3 consists of 15 residues. Germline assignment: CDR1 LNHDA and CDR2 SQIVND (reference sequence). The CDR3 spells CASSPGGADTDTQYF. The CDR3 coding sequence is TGTGCCAGTAGTCCTGGGGGGGCGGACACAGATACGCAGTATTTT.

The sample holds one count of this clone. The chain combines TRBV5-6 with TRBJ1-1, with 9 bases aligning to TRBD1. V lost 4 bases to trimming and J lost 3 bases; unmatched junction nucleotides: 10. CDR3 length: 16 residues. CDR1 SGHDT and CDR2 YYEEEE come from the germline V gene. CDR3 residues: CASSVGQGYMDTEAFF. CDR3 bases: TGTGCCAGCAGCGTGGGACAGGGATATATGGACACTGAAGCTTTCTTT.

V usage is TRBV19 and J usage is TRBJ2-7; a possible D gene is TRBD1 (6 bases). CDR1 and CDR2 (germline): LNHDA, SQIVND (reference sequence). The CDR3 sequence is 14 residues long. Trimming shortened V by 7 bases and J by 0 bases, and 13 bases separated the two germline ends. This CDR3 is CASKEGVPSYEQYF. In DNA, the CDR3 is TGTGCCAGTAAAGAGGGGGTTCCCTCCTACGAGCAGTACTTC. Full variable domain (rest looked up from reference TRBV19 and TRBJ2-7): DGGITQSPKYLFRKEGQNVTLSCEQNLNHDAMYWYRQDPGQGLRLIYYSQIVNDFQKGDIAEGYSVSREKKESFPLTVTSAQKNPTAFYLCASKEGVPSYEQYFGPGTRLTVT.

Concerning this clone: Other DNA sequences in the same sample also yield this CDR3. V gene TRBV28 combines with J gene TRBJ2-2; D is undetermined. In germline, CDR1 is MDHEN, CDR2 SYDVKM. CDR3 size: 13 residues. V was shortened by 3 bases and J by 2 bases, with 4 bases between the two germline ends. The DNA for the CDR3 is TGTGCCAGCAGTTTCGATAACACCGGGGAGCTGTTTTTT. Translation: CASSFDNTGELFF.

The rearrangement links TRBV25-1 to TRBJ1-4; tentatively, D is TRBD1 (6 bases). The V end lost 6 bases, the J end lost 5 bases, and 10 bases lay between the germline ends. Germline V gene data show CDR1 as MGHDK and CDR2 as SYGVNS. The CDR3 length is 13 residues. CDR3 sequence reads: CASSTGLNEKLFF. The CDR3 coding sequence is TGTGCCAGCAGCACAGGGCTCAATGAAAAACTGTTTTTT. The full variable domain, in which reference TRBV25-1 and TRBJ1-4 provide the parts outside the CDR3, is EADIYQTPRYLVIGTGKKITLECSQTMGHDKMYWYQQDPGMELHLIHYSYGVNSTEKGDLSSESTVSRIRTEHFPLTLESARPSHTSQYLCASSTGLNEKLFFGSGTQLSVL.

The chain links TRBV27 to TRBJ1-1, with D possibly TRBD1 on 5 matching bases. Germline CDR1 reads MNHEY; CDR2 reads SMNVEV (reference sequence). The CDR3 has 15 residues. V gave up 3 bases and J gave up 4 bases, with 15 bases separating them. CDR3: CASSFTQGFVTEAFF. DNA for the CDR3: TGTGCCAGCAGTTTTACGCAGGGATTCGTCACTGAAGCTTTCTTT.

The chain joins TRBV7-9 to TRBJ1-2, with 11 bases identical to TRBD1. The CDR3 covers 16 residues. Looked up from germline, CDR1 is SEHNR and CDR2 is FQNEAQ (reference sequence). V lost 5 bases to trimming and J lost 4 bases; unmatched junction nucleotides: 9. The CDR3 DNA sequence: TGTGCCAGCAGCAGGGACAGGGGGGAGATTCTCTATGGCTACACCTTC. Translating it yields CASSRDRGEILYGYTF.

CDR3 in DNA: TGTGCCAGCACCACTCGGGAAGGGGGGGTAAGGAACACTGAAGCTTTCTTT. This codes for CASTTREGGVRNTEAFF. The rearrangement uses TRBV27 and TRBJ1-1; perhaps TRBD1 as D (6 bases). This CDR3 spans 17 amino acids. The V end was cut by 7 bases, the J end by 1 base, with 22 bases between. Per the germline V gene, CDR1 is MNHEY and CDR2 is SMNVEV (reference sequence).

CDR3 region: CASSLEVGYEQFF. CDR3 DNA: TGTGCCAGCAGCTTAGAGGTGGGATATGAGCAGTTCTTC. This chain links TRBV7-9 with TRBJ2-1; D not resolved. CDR3 size: 13 residues. V gave up 1 base and J gave up 8 bases, with 9 bases separating them. CDR1 is SEHNR, CDR2 FQNEAQ, per germline (reference sequence).

This chain connects TRBV28 to TRBJ2-3, with TRBD2 matching 7 bases. The J segment lost 2 bases and the V segment lost 4 bases, leaving 9 bases of the junction unmatched. The V gene's germline CDR1 is MDHEN and CDR2 SYDVKM. The length of the CDR3 is 16 residues. Written as DNA, the CDR3 is TGTGCCAGCAGTTCACAGAGGGAGGGGACCACAGATACGCAGTATTTT. Its protein product is CASSSQREGTTDTQYF.

This clone has a handful of counts. The J gene is TRBJ2-5, the V gene TRBV28; D is possibly TRBD2 (5 bases). The CDR3 runs to 11 residues. Germline V gives CDR1 MDHEN, CDR2 SYDVKM. V was shortened by 5 bases and J by 12 bases, with 13 bases between the two germline ends. CDR3 bases: TGTGCCAGCAGTCTAGGACTGAGGAAGTACTTC. Its protein is CASSLGLRKYF.